These 23 T cell receptor beta chains share one sample of origin, sequenced in a study of T cell responses to AZD1222 COVID-19 vaccine. Method: immunoSEQ multiplex PCR; TCRdb's copy keeps in-frame clones and lacks some. Of roughly 170,000 clones in the sample, 88% were seen once. The sequencing used peripheral blood, collected on day 0 of AZD1222 vaccination. The receptors shown here come from an adult in good health.

The chain has TRBV18 and TRBJ1-4, with a tentative D call TRBD1 (6 bases). Germline values: CDR1 KGHSH, CDR2 LQKENI. With 2 bases removed from V and 7 bases from J, the gap between germline ends came to 8 bases. CDR3 length equals 13 residues. The CDR3 nucleotides read TGTGCCAGCTCACCAAGGGGGGGTGAAAAACTGTTTTTT. Translated: CASSPRGGEKLFF.

This sequence joins TRBV27 and TRBJ2-1; a possible D gene is TRBD2 (6 bases). The CDR3 is made up of 12 amino acids. V gave up 5 bases and J gave up 9 bases, with 11 bases separating them. In germline, CDR1 is MNHEY, CDR2 SMNVEV (reference sequence). The DNA for the CDR3 is TGTGCCAGCAGTCCCCGGGGGTTTGAGCAGTTCTTC. Translation gives CASSPRGFEQFF.

This clone was found once. The rearrangement links TRBV19 to TRBJ2-1; D is possibly TRBD1 (7 bases). This CDR3 region has 16 residues. Germline CDR1 and CDR2: LNHDA and SQIVND (reference sequence). Trimming cost V 3 bases and J 4 bases, with 16 bases left between them. CDR3 nucleotides: TGTGCCAGTAGTATGCAGGGGGGAGTTGGGTACAATGAGCAGTTCTTC. It is translated as CASSMQGGVGYNEQFF. The full variable domain, its missing parts supplied by reference TRBV19 and TRBJ2-1, is DGGITQSPKYLFRKEGQNVTLSCEQNLNHDAMYWYRQDPGQGLRLIYYSQIVNDFQKGDIAEGYSVSREKKESFPLTVTSAQKNPTAFYLCASSMQGGVGYNEQFFGPGTRLTVL.

This sequence joins TRBV9 and TRBJ2-3; 11 bases are shared with TRBD2. The CDR3 has 16 residues. V was pared by 4 bases and J by 3 bases, with 7 bases of the junction left unmatched. The germline CDR1 and CDR2 sequences are SGDLS and YYNGEE. The CDR3 DNA sequence: TGTGCCAGCAGCATTCGACTAGCGGGGCCTACAGATACGCAGTATTTT. The encoded protein is CASSIRLAGPTDTQYF.

The J gene is TRBJ1-1, the V gene TRBV29-1; the D is unclear. Per germline, CDR1 SQVTM and CDR2 ANQGSEA. The CDR3 has 13 amino acids. Trimming cost V 4 bases and J 0 bases, with 9 bases left between them. The CDR3 nucleotides read TGCAGCGTTGCCAAAATGATGAACACTGAAGCTTTCTTT. This encodes CSVAKMMNTEAFF.

The chain is built from TRBV5-6 and TRBJ1-1; D ambiguous. Germline V gene sequence: CDR1 SGHDT, CDR2 YYEEEE. V was clipped by 4 bases and J by 5 bases, with 6 bases between them. The CDR3 sequence is 11 residues long. CDR3 residues: CASSDETEAFF. CDR3 nucleotide sequence: TGTGCCAGCAGCGACGAGACTGAAGCTTTCTTT. The full variable domain, with the rest looked up from reference TRBV5-6 and TRBJ1-1, is DAGVTQSPTHLIKTRGQQVTLRCSPKSGHDTVSWYQQALGQGPQFIFQYYEEEERQRGNFPDRFSGHQFPNYSSELNVNALLLGDSALYLCASSDETEAFFGQGTRLTVV.

As to this clone: An end of the junction differs from the germline gene, which may be a read error. The chain recombines TRBV7-7 with TRBJ2-5, with a weak D call TRBD1 (5 bases). The CDR3 loop spans 13 amino acids. In germline, CDR1 is SSHAT, CDR2 FNYEAQ (reference sequence). In DNA, the CDR3 is TGTGCTAGCAGCTCGGTAAGGGGAGAGACCCAGTACTTC. As protein: CASSSVRGETQYF.

The V gene is TRBV7-9, the J gene TRBJ2-7; D ambiguous. Trimming took off 0 bases at V and 5 bases at J, with 8 bases between the two ends. Per the germline V gene, CDR1 is SEHNR and CDR2 is FQNEAQ (reference sequence). This CDR3 has 13 amino acids. CDR3 region: CASSLAGGDEQYF. The CDR3 DNA is TGTGCCAGCAGCTTAGCAGGTGGGGACGAGCAGTACTTC.

The chain recombines TRBV14 with TRBJ1-1; D not resolved. Trimming left V 4 bases short and J 5 bases short, with 11 bases between. Germline assignment: CDR1 SGHDN and CDR2 FVKESK. The CDR3 runs 13 residues. The CDR3 reads CASSRYRRTEAFF. The CDR3 DNA follows: TGTGCCAGCAGCCGTTACAGACGGACTGAAGCTTTCTTT.

The chain has TRBV24-1 and TRBJ2-1, with D maybe TRBD1 (6 bases). The CDR3 runs to 13 residues. Germline lookup yields CDR1 KGHDR and CDR2 SFDVKD. The ends were cut back, 0 bases at V and 7 bases at J, with 6 bases in the middle. This CDR3 reads CATSDLQGNEQFF. CDR3 in DNA: TGTGCCACCAGTGATTTGCAGGGGAATGAGCAGTTCTTC.

About this clone itself: A read error may account for a junction end that differs from germline. The J gene is TRBJ2-3, the V gene TRBV6-5, with D uncertain. The germline CDR1 and CDR2 sequences are MNHEY and SVGAGI. The CDR3 runs 13 residues. CDR3: CASRITGSSGEHF. The CDR3 DNA is TGTGCCAGCAGAATTACCGGGTCCTCTGGAGAGCATTTT.

The chain combines TRBV5-1 with TRBJ1-2; 7 bases match TRBD1. Trimming cost V 3 bases and J 8 bases; bases outside gene matches: 10. The V gene's germline CDR1 is SGHRS and CDR2 YFSETQ. This CDR3 comprises 14 residues. The DNA of the CDR3 is TGCGCCAGCAGCTCCGCCGGGACAGTCGAAGGCTACACCTTC. It specifies CASSSAGTVEGYTF.

This clone appeared a single time. The rearrangement joins TRBV6-2 or TRBV6-3 to TRBJ1-5; D call uncertain. This CDR3 has 15 amino acids. V lost 2 bases to trimming and J lost 2 bases, with 10 bases between them. Per the germline V gene, CDR1 is MNHEY and CDR2 is SVGEGT. The CDR3 region is CASSYTGIGNQPQHF. CDR3 DNA sequence: TGTGCCAGCAGTTACACGGGGATAGGCAATCAGCCCCAGCATTTT.

The rearrangement uses TRBV11-1 and TRBJ2-1, with 10 bases matching TRBD2. V shed 2 bases and J 5 bases; nucleotides not matched to a gene: 3. The CDR3 is 15 amino acids. Germline CDR1 SGHAT, CDR2 FQDESV (reference sequence). CDR3 nucleotide sequence: TGTGCCAGCAGCTTAAGGCTAGCGGGGGACAATGAGCAGTTCTTC. Its translation is CASSLRLAGDNEQFF.

This clone was found once. This chain joins TRBV30 and TRBJ2-7; maybe TRBD2 (6 bases). Germline V gene sequence: CDR1 GTSNPN, CDR2 SVGIG (reference sequence). CDR3 size: 16 residues. Trimming cost V 3 bases and J 0 bases, with 18 bases left between them. The CDR3 reads CAWSPRGTGTSYEQYF. The CDR3 region has the DNA TGTGCCTGGAGCCCCCGGGGGACGGGTACCTCCTACGAGCAGTACTTC.

The gene calls are TRBV5-4 and TRBJ2-5, with D possibly TRBD2 on 7 matching bases. Trimming cost V 4 bases and J 4 bases, with 17 bases left between them. CDR3 size: 15 residues. CDR1 SGHNT and CDR2 YYREEE come from the germline V gene (reference sequence). As DNA, the CDR3 is TGTGCCAGCAGCCAAGGGGGGGGTGGGCGAGAGACCCAGTACTTC. Encoded protein: CASSQGGGGRETQYF.

The CDR3 nucleotides are TGTGCCAGCAGCCAAGATCATATGTCTAGCGGGGGCAATGAGCAGTTCTTC. Translating it yields CASSQDHMSSGGNEQFF. The V and J genes are TRBV4-2 and TRBJ2-1, with TRBD2 identical over 10 bases. The germline V gene encodes CDR1 LGHNA and CDR2 YNFKEQ. The CDR3 has 17 residues. J gave up 6 bases and V 0 bases, and 8 bases lay outside the gene matches.

The CDR3 DNA reads TGTGCCAGCAGCGTGAGTAGCGGGAGCTCTGGGGCCAACGTCCTGACTTTC. Residues: CASSVSSGSSGANVLTF. The V call is TRBV7-9, the J call TRBJ2-6; TRBD2 matches at 9 bases. The CDR3 contains 17 residues. The germline V gene has CDR1 SEHNR and CDR2 FQNEAQ (reference sequence). After removal of 5 bases from V and 0 bases from J, the junction contained 5 bases not matched to a gene.

Of note for this clone: Other DNA sequences in this specimen translate into the identical CDR3. The chain carries TRBV9 and TRBJ2-5, with TRBD1 identical over 9 bases. Germline trimming cut 2 bases from V and 3 bases from J; bases unmatched to any gene: 8. Germline CDR1 and CDR2: SGDLS and YYNGEE. The CDR3 runs to 16 residues. CDR3 DNA: TGTGCCAGCAGCGTTCGACCTGGGACAGGGAAAGAGACCCAGTACTTC. It yields the protein CASSVRPGTGKETQYF.

V and J are TRBV25-1 and TRBJ1-4; 7 positions match TRBD1. The V and J ends lost 6 bases and 8 bases, in that order; junction bases with no gene match: 9. Germline assignment: CDR1 MGHDK and CDR2 SYGVNS. CDR3 size: 14 residues. The CDR3: CASSLGQPEEKLFF. For the CDR3, the DNA is TGTGCCAGCAGCCTGGGACAGCCCGAAGAAAAACTGTTTTTT.

About this clone: This sample includes further DNA sequences coding for the same CDR3. This sequence joins TRBV9 and TRBJ1-1; D is unresolved. CDR1 is SGDLS and CDR2 is YYNGEE in the germline V gene. This CDR3 comprises 13 residues. Trimming removed 0 bases from V and 1 base from J, with 4 bases in between. The CDR3 sequence: CASSVDRNTEAFF. The CDR3 DNA reads as TGTGCCAGCAGCGTAGACAGGAACACTGAAGCTTTCTTT. Full variable domain (outside the CDR3, taken from reference TRBV9 and TRBJ1-1): DSGVTQTPKHLITATGQRVTLRCSPRSGDLSVYWYQQSLDQGLQFLIQYYNGEERAKGNILERFSAQQFPDLHSELNLSSLELGDSALYFCASSVDRNTEAFFGQGTRLTVV.

The J gene is TRBJ1-5, the V gene TRBV28; tentatively, D is TRBD1 (6 bases). This CDR3 spans 15 amino acids. The germline V gene encodes CDR1 MDHEN and CDR2 SYDVKM. V was shortened by 10 bases and J by 3 bases, with 19 bases between the two germline ends. The CDR3 here is CATKDSMRINQPQHF. The CDR3, as DNA: TGTGCCACCAAGGACAGTATGAGGATCAATCAGCCCCAGCATTTT.

This chain links TRBV27 with TRBJ1-5, with TRBD1 matching 10 bases. The CDR3 sequence is 18 residues long. Germline CDR1 is MNHEY and CDR2 is SMNVEV (reference sequence). Trimming took 5 bases from V and 0 from J; bases not matched to a gene: 10. CDR3 in DNA: TGTGCCAGCAGTCGGACAGGGGGGAGGCTTTATAGCAATCAGCCCCAGCATTTT. It translates to CASSRTGGRLYSNQPQHF.